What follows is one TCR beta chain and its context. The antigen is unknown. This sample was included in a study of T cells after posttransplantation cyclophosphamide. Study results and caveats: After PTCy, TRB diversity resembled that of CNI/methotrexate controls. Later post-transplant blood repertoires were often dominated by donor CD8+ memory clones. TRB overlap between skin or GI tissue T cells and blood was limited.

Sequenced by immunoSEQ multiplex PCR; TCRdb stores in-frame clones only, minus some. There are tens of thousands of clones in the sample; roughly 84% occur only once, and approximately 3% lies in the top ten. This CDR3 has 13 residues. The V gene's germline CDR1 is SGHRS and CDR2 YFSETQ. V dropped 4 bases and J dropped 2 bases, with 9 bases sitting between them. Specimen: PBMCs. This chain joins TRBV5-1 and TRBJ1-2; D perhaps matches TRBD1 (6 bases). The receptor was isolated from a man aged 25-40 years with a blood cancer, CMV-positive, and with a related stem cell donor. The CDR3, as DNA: TGCGCCAGCAGCGCCGGACAGAACTATGGCTACACCTTC. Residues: CASSAGQNYGYTF.